This T cell receptor beta chain was recovered during a study of blood T cell repertoires in COVID-19. V was pared by 2 bases and J by 2 bases, with 6 bases between. CDR1 GTSNPN and CDR2 SVGIG come from the germline V gene (reference sequence). This CDR3 has 12 amino acids. Methods used by the authors: Reference gene primer amplification in the assay estimated nucleated cell counts. Using immunoSEQ multiplex PCR, the repertoire was profiled, and TCRdb retains in-frame clones only, with some absent. For V, J and clone size, that table is used; D and trimming come from the DNA. The table lists 70,000 or so clones, approximately 75% of them singletons.

The rearrangement joins TRBV30 to TRBJ1-2, with D perhaps matching TRBD1 (5 bases). Input material: peripheral blood. The origin of this receptor is a human donor in a cohort sampled during active COVID-19. The CDR3 loop is CAWSPGNYGYTF. The CDR3 nucleotides are TGTGCCTGGAGTCCAGGGAACTATGGCTACACCTTC.